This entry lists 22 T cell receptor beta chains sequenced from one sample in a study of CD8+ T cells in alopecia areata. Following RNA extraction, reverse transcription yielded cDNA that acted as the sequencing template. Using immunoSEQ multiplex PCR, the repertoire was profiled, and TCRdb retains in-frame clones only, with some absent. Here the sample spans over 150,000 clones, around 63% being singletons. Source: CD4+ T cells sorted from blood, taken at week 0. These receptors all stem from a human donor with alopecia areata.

The CDR3 DNA is TGTGCCAGCAGTCCCTATTGGGGCTCCGGCGGCTACACCTTC. Its translation is CASSPYWGSGGYTF. The gene calls are TRBV25-1 and TRBJ1-2, with a tentative D call TRBD1 (5 bases). Germline V gene data show CDR1 as MGHDK and CDR2 as SYGVNS. The CDR3 covers 14 residues. Trimming removed 5 bases from V and 8 bases from J, with 18 bases in between.

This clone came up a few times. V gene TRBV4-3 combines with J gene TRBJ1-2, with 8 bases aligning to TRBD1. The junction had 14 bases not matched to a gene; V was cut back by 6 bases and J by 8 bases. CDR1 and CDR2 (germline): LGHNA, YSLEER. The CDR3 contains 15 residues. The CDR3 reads CASRSTTGDLRGYTF. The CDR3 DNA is TGCGCCAGCAGAAGTACGACAGGGGACCTGAGGGGCTACACCTTC.

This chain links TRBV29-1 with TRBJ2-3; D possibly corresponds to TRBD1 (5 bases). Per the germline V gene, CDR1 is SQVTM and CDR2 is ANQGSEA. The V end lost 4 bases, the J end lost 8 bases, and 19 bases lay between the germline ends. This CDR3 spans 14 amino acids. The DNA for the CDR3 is TGCAGCGTTGGGAAGGACACCGGGCCAGGTACGCAGTATTTT. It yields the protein CSVGKDTGPGTQYF.

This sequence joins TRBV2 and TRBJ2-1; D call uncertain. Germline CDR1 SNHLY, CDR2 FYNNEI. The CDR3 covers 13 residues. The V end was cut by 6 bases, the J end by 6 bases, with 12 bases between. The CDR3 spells CASRMDRGNEQFF. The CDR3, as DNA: TGTGCCAGCAGGATGGACCGCGGCAATGAGCAGTTCTTC.

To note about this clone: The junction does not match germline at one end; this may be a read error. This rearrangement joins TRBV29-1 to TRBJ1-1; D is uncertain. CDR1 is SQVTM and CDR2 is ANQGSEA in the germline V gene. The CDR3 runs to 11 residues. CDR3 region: CGVVSGTEAFF. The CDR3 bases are TGCGGCGTTGTAAGCGGGACTGAAGCTTTCTTT.

The DNA of the CDR3 is TGTGCCAGCAGTTACTCGGGGTTGGCTACAGATACGCAGTATTTT. Its protein is CASSYSGLATDTQYF. The rearrangement links TRBV6-5 to TRBJ2-3; D is unclear. CDR1 and CDR2 (germline): MNHEY, SVGAGI. The CDR3 runs 15 residues. Trimming took 0 bases from V and 3 from J, leaving 10 bases between them.

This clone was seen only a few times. The chain's CDR3 is CASEPGGYGYTF. The CDR3 region has the DNA TGTGCCAGCGAACCAGGGGGCTATGGCTACACCTTC. The J gene is TRBJ1-2, the V gene TRBV2; 7 bases are a match to TRBD1. V was clipped by 8 bases and J by 4 bases; unmatched bases: 4. CDR1 and CDR2 from the germline V gene are SNHLY and FYNNEI. The CDR3 totals 12 residues.

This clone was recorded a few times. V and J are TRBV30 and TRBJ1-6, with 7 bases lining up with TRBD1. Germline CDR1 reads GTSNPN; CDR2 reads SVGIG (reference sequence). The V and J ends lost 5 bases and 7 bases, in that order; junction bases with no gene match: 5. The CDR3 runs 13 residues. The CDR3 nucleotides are TGTGCCTGGGGTACAGGGGACAATTCACCCCTCCACTTT. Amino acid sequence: CAWGTGDNSPLHF. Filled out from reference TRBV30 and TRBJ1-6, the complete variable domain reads SQTIHQWPATLVQPVGSPLSLECTVEGTSNPNLYWYRQAAGRGLQLLFYSVGIGQISSEVPQNLSASRPQDRQFILSSKKLLLSDSGFYLCAWGTGDNSPLHFGNGTRLTVT.

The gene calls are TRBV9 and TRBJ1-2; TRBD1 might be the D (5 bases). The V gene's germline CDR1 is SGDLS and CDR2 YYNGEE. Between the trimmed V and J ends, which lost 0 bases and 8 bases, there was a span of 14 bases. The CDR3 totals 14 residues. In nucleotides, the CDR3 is TGTGCCAGCAGCGTAGAGGGACCCCCTCAGGGCTACACCTTC. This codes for CASSVEGPPQGYTF.

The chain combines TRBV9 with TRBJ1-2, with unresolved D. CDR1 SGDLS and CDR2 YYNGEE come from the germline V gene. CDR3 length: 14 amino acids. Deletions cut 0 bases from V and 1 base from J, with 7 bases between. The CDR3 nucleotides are TGTGCCAGCAGCGTAGATACGGTTAACTATGGCTACACCTTC. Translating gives CASSVDTVNYGYTF.

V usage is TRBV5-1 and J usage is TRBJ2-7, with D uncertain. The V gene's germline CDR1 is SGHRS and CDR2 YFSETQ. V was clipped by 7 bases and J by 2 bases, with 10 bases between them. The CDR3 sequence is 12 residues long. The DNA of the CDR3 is TGCGCCAGCGGGGATAAACCCTACGAGCAGTACTTC. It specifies CASGDKPYEQYF.

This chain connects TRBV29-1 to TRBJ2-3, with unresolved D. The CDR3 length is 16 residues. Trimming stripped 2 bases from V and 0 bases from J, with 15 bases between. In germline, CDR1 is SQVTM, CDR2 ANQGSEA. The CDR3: CSVETTPSASTDTQYF. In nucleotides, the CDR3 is TGCAGCGTTGAAACGACTCCCTCGGCTAGCACAGATACGCAGTATTTT.

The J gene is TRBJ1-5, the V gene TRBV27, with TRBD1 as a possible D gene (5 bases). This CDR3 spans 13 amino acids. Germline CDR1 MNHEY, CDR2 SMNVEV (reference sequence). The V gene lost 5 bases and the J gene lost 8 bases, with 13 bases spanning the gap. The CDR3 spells CASSPKQAEPQHF. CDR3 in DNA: TGTGCCAGCAGTCCGAAACAGGCCGAGCCCCAGCATTTT.

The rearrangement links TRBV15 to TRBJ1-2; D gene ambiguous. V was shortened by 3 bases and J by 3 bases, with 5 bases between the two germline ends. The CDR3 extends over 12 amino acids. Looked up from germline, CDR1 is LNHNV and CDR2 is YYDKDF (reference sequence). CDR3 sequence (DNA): TGTGCCACCAGCAGCACCCACTATGGCTACACCTTC. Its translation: CATSSTHYGYTF.

CDR3 bases: TGTGCCAGCAGCCCCCGGACAGGGAGAGGAAACACCATATATTTT. As protein: CASSPRTGRGNTIYF. This chain connects TRBV7-7 to TRBJ1-3, with 8 bases identical to TRBD1. CDR1 and CDR2 (germline): SSHAT, FNYEAQ (reference sequence). V shed 5 bases, J shed 4 bases, and the junction held 7 bases outside the gene matches. This CDR3 comprises 15 residues. The variable domain in full, completed from reference TRBV7-7 and TRBJ1-3, reads GAGVSQSPRYKVTKRGQDVTLRCDPISSHATLYWYQQALGQGPEFLTYFNYEAQPDKSGLPSDRFSAERPEGSISTLTIQRTEQRDSAMYRCASSPRTGRGNTIYFGEGSWLTVV.

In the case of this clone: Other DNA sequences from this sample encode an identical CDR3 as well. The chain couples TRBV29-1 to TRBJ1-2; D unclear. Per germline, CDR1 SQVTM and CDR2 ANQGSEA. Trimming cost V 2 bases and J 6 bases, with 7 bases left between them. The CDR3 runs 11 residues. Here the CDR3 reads CSVEQGNGYTF. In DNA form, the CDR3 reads TGCAGCGTTGAACAAGGGAATGGCTACACCTTC.

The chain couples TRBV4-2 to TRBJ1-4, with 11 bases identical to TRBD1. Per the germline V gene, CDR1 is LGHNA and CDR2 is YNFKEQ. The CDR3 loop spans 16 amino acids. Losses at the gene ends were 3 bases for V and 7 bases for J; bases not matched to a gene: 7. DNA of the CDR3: TGTGCCAGCAGCCAGGCGACCGGGACAGGGGGTGAAAAACTGTTTTTT. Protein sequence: CASSQATGTGGEKLFF.

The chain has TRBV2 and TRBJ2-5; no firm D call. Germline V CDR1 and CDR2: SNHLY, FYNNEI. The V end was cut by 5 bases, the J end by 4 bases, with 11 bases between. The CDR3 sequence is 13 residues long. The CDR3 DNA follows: TGTGCCAGCAGTAGAGTACCCCGAGAGACCCAGTACTTC. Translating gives CASSRVPRETQYF. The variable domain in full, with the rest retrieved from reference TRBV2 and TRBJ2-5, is EPEVTQTPSHQVTQMGQEVILRCVPISNHLYFYWYRQILGQKVEFLVSFYNNEISEKSEIFDDQFSVERPDGSNFTLKIRSTKLEDSAMYFCASSRVPRETQYFGPGTRLLVL.

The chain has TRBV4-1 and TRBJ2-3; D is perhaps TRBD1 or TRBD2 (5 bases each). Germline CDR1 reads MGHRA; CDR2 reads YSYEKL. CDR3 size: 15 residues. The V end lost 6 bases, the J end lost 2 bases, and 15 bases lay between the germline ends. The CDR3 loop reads CASRARDQNTDTQYF. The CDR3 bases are TGCGCCAGCAGAGCCCGGGACCAGAACACAGATACGCAGTATTTT.

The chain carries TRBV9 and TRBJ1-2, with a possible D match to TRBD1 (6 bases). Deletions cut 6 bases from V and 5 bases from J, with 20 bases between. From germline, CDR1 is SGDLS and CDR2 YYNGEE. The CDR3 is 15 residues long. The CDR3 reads CASNPQGTPEYGYTF. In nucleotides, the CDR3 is TGTGCCAGCAATCCACAGGGTACCCCCGAGTATGGCTACACCTTC.

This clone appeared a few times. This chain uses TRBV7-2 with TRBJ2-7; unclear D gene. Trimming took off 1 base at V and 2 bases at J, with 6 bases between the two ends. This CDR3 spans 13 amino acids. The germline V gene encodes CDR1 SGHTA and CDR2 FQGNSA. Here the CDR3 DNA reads TGTGCCAGCAGCTTAGGCAGTGCCTACGAGCAGTACTTC. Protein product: CASSLGSAYEQYF.

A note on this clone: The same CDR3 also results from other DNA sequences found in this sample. In nucleotides, the CDR3 is TGTGCCTGGAGTGTACGTGGGGACACTGAAGCTTTCTTT. It translates to CAWSVRGDTEAFF. V gene TRBV30 combines with J gene TRBJ1-1; D ambiguous. Trimming removed 0 bases from V and 3 bases from J, with 8 bases in between. The CDR3 runs 13 residues. Germline values: CDR1 GTSNPN, CDR2 SVGIG (reference sequence).